This section outlines one TCR beta chain sequence together with its context. This entry is derived from a study of cytomegalovirus exposure and HLA in healthy donors. Both 60 Vbeta primers and 13 Jbeta primers went into the PCR. Profiled with immunoSEQ multiplex PCR; TCRdb holds only in-frame clones, not every one. The sample consists of roughly 140,000 clones, approximately 79% of them appearing once. Per germline, CDR1 GTSNPN and CDR2 SVGIG (reference sequence). V was shortened by 4 bases and J by 4 bases, with 13 bases between the two germline ends. The length of the CDR3 is 13 residues. Specimen: PBMCs. The source of this sequence is a woman between 40 and 50 years old in good health and CMV-seropositive. The J gene is TRBJ1-1, the V gene TRBV30; D not certain. CDR3 sequence reads: CAWTSRHITEAFF. DNA for the CDR3: TGTGCCTGGACCTCCCGACATATCACTGAAGCTTTCTTT.